This T cell receptor (beta chain) was recorded in a study of early T cells in non-severe SARS-CoV-2 infection. Unique molecular identifiers were attached to individual cDNA molecules. TCRdb processed the 5' RACE reads anew with MiXCR; each CDR3 protein has one entry. The sample includes roughly 12,000 distinct CDR3 sequences, approximately 4.4% of them seen just once. Trimming left V 7 bases short and J 0 bases short, with 13 bases between. This CDR3 is 14 amino acids long. Germline-derived CDR1 and CDR2 are MNHEY and SVGEGT. The table lists this clonotype with many counts. The sample consisted of whole blood. This clonotype originated in an adult who was a healthcare worker with PCR-confirmed SARS-CoV-2 infection or an uninfected control (not recorded which). The gene calls are TRBV6-2 or TRBV6-3 and TRBJ2-7; possibly TRBD1 for D (5 bases). The CDR3 sequence: CASIYGAASYEQYF. The CDR3 region has the DNA TGTGCCAGCATCTATGGGGCTGCCTCCTACGAGCAGTACTTC.